The rows below give T cell receptor beta chains drawn from one sample of a study of T-cell reconstitution after alpha-beta-depleted transplantation in children. In TCRdb, the PCR reads were re-called with MiXCR into one record per CDR3 protein. The sample records 440,000 or so distinct CDR3 sequences, over 40% being singletons. Sample: PBMCs, taken before TCRalphabeta/CD19-depleted stem cell transplant. Source of these receptors: a girl aged 2 to 10 with aplastic anemia, due to receive a stem cell transplant. CDR3s include the opening cysteine and the closing phenylalanine or tryptophan. Each record gives: clone size, J gene, V gene, D gene, CDR3 DNA, CDR3 protein. A D gene is named only where the DNA matches it firmly. Clone size is stated in some rows and not others, as once, few, many or a class when expanded.

.	TRBJ2-1	TRBV29-1	.	TGCAGCGTTGGTAGCGGTAGCTCCTACAATGAGCAGTTCTTC	CSVGSGSSYNEQFF
once	TRBJ2-3	TRBV5-1	TRBD2	TGCGCCAGCAGAATGGGCTACGCTAGCGGGAGGACAGATACGCAGTATTTT	CASRMGYASGRTDTQYF
.	TRBJ2-2	TRBV20-1	.	TGCAGTGCTAGAGATTCAGGCTTAAACACCGGGGAGCTGTTTTTT	CSARDSGLNTGELFF
many	TRBJ1-2	TRBV6-1	.	TGTGCCAGCAGTGTCGTTGGAGGGAACGCTGGCTACACCTTC	CASSVVGGNAGYTF
many	TRBJ2-1	TRBV18	.	TGTGCCAGCTCACCTTTCCCCAGGGAAGGTGAGCAGTTCTTC	CASSPFPREGEQFF
.	TRBJ2-3	TRBV5-1	.	TGCGCCAGCAGCTTGGTGACAGGCCCAGATACGCAGTATTTT	CASSLVTGPDTQYF
.	TRBJ1-1	TRBV7-2	TRBD1	TGTGCCAGCAGCCCTCAGAACAGGGGGCTAAGCACTGAAGCTTTCTTT	CASSPQNRGLSTEAFF
few	TRBJ2-1	TRBV10-2	.	TGCGCCAGCAGTGAATACGAGCAGTTCTTC	CASSEYEQFF
many	TRBJ1-3	TRBV4-1	.	TGCGCCAGCAGCCCCCGGGCACAGGGCCCTGGAAACACCATATATTTT	CASSPRAQGPGNTIYF
.	TRBJ1-5	TRBV12-3/TRBV12-4	.	TGTGCCAGCAGTTTAACCCCGGGGAGTCCCCAGCATTTT	CASSLTPGSPQHF
few	TRBJ2-1	TRBV6-6	.	TGTGCCAGCTATATGGGACAAAAGCAGTTCTTC	CASYMGQKQFF
.	TRBJ2-7	TRBV3-1	.	TGTGCCAGCAGCCACACTCTCTCCTACGAGCAGTACTTC	CASSHTLSYEQYF
many	TRBJ2-1	TRBV29-1	TRBD2	TGCAGCAGCGGGGTAGCGGGAGCCTTCAATGAGCAGTTCTTC	CSSGVAGAFNEQFF
.	TRBJ2-3	TRBV9	TRBD2	TGTGCCAGCAACCCACAAGCGGGAGGGCCCACAGATACGCAGTATTTT	CASNPQAGGPTDTQYF
.	TRBJ1-3	TRBV7-8	.	TGTGCCAGCAGCCCAGGGCAGTCTTGGGGAAACACCATATATTTT	CASSPGQSWGNTIYF
.	TRBJ2-5	TRBV12-3/TRBV12-4	TRBD2	TGTGCCAGCGCCCGGACTAGCGGGTTAGAGACCCAGTACTTC	CASARTSGLETQYF
few	TRBJ2-3	TRBV20-1	.	TGCAGTGCCCAGCGTACAGCGGAGCAAGATACGCAGTATTTT	CSAQRTAEQDTQYF
.	TRBJ2-3	TRBV5-1	TRBD2	TGCGCCAGCAGCTTTGGGACTAGCGGGGTTGGGCCCGATACGCAGTATTTT	CASSFGTSGVGPDTQYF
.	TRBJ2-3	TRBV5-1	TRBD2	TGCGCCAGCAGCCCGCGGGAGGGGACAGATACGCAGTATTTT	CASSPREGTDTQYF
few	TRBJ2-2	TRBV6-5	TRBD1	TGTGCCAGCAGTTATTGGCAGGGGGACGCCGGGGAGCTGTTTTTT	CASSYWQGDAGELFF
.	TRBJ2-2	TRBV20-1	TRBD2	TGCAGTGCTGAAGCGGGAGCCGGGGAGCTGTTTTTT	CSAEAGAGELFF
few	TRBJ2-3	TRBV21-1	.	TGTGCCAGCAGCCCACAGGAGGGGCCCCAAAGGGGCACAGATACGCAGTATTTT	CASSPQEGPQRGTDTQYF
.	TRBJ1-5	TRBV7-8	.	TGTGCCAGCAGCTTATCTGGTAGGAGCAATCAGCCCCAGCATTTT	CASSLSGRSNQPQHF
.	TRBJ2-1	TRBV29-1	.	TGCAGCGTGAGGACTGCCTCCTACAATGAGCAGTTCTTC	CSVRTASYNEQFF
.	TRBJ2-5	TRBV18	.	TGTGCCAGCTCCGAACGGTCGGGGGCCCAAGAGACCCAGTACTTC	CASSERSGAQETQYF
.	TRBJ2-3	TRBV12-3/TRBV12-4	TRBD2	TGTGCCAGCTCTAGCGGGAGGGGCACAGATACGCAGTATTTT	CASSSGRGTDTQYF
.	TRBJ2-3	TRBV20-1	TRBD2	TGCAGTGCTCCCCCCGAGGCGGGAGGTCCCAGAGGAGCAGATACGCAGTATTTT	CSAPPEAGGPRGADTQYF
many	TRBJ1-3	TRBV5-1	.	TGCGCCAGCAGCTTGGGTTCTGGAAACACCATATATTTT	CASSLGSGNTIYF